These T cell receptor beta chains were read from a single sample in a study of T cells in Graves' hyperthyroidism and ophthalmopathy. A single record per CDR3 protein comes from TCRdb applying MiXCR to the multiplex PCR reads. This sample has 300,000 to 500,000 distinct CDR3 sequences, with about an eighth found just once. Sequencing was carried out using blood. These receptors came from a man aged 50 to 60 with Graves' ophthalmopathy. The CDR3 runs from the conserved cysteine through the conserved F or W. D genes are given only for firm matches. Clone size is shown for a subset of rows, as once, few, many or a class of expanded clone.

>TRBD1|TRBV11-2|TRBJ2-1|many
TGTGCCAGCAGCGAACAGGGGAATCAGGCACAACGCAATGAGCAGTTCTTC
CASSEQGNQAQRNEQFF
>-|TRBV7-6|TRBJ2-7|many
TGTGCCAGCGGCGGGGGCAGCACCTACGAGCAGTACTTC
CASGGGSTYEQYF
>-|TRBV4-1|TRBJ1-2|-
TGCGCCAGCAGCGATTCGGGGGGGAATAACTATGGCTACACCTTC
CASSDSGGNNYGYTF
>-|TRBV5-1|TRBJ2-1|many
TGCGCCAGCAGCTTGGTGGCTGGACAATACAATGAGCAGTTCTTC
CASSLVAGQYNEQFF
>-|TRBV19|TRBJ2-2|few
TGTGCCAGTAGTGTCGGGGCTAGGGTTGGCACCGGGGAGCTGTTTTTT
CASSVGARVGTGELFF
>TRBD2|TRBV20-1|TRBJ2-2|-
TGCAGTGCGCGACCGGGACTAGGGTACACCGGGGAGCTGTTTTTT
CSARPGLGYTGELFF
>-|TRBV29-1|TRBJ2-7|-
TGCAGCCTGCGAATGGGACATGAACCATCCTACGAGCAGTACTTC
CSLRMGHEPSYEQYF
>TRBD1|TRBV20-1|TRBJ2-1|many
TGCAGTGCTAGGTCCAGGACAGGTTCTAATGAGCAGTTCTTC
CSARSRTGSNEQFF
>-|TRBV18|TRBJ2-2|many
TGTGCCAGCTCACCATCCAGAGGTGACACCGGGGAGCTGTTTTTT
CASSPSRGDTGELFF
>-|TRBV28|TRBJ1-2|many
TGTGCCAGCAGCCAAGACAGCTACTATGGCTACACCTTC
CASSQDSYYGYTF
>-|TRBV7-9|TRBJ2-4|-
TGTGCCAGCAGCTGGAGGGAATCCATTCGGTACTTC
CASSWRESIRYF
>-|TRBV7-6|TRBJ2-2|-
TGTGCCAGCAGCACCCATAGGAACACCGGGGAGCTGTTTTTT
CASSTHRNTGELFF
>TRBD1|TRBV29-1|TRBJ1-2|-
TGCAGCGTAGGACAGGGGGCGTATGGCTACACCTTC
CSVGQGAYGYTF
>-|TRBV3-1|TRBJ2-1|few
TGTGCCAGCAGCCAATTTTTCGGACAGCACTACAATGAGCAGTTCTTC
CASSQFFGQHYNEQFF
>-|TRBV2|TRBJ2-2|-
TGTGCCAGCAGTGAAGAGGGGATGAGGACCGGGGAGCTGTTTTTT
CASSEEGMRTGELFF
>-|TRBV27|TRBJ2-5|many
TGTGCCAGCAGTTTATCGCCAGCCCAAGAGACCCAGTACTTC
CASSLSPAQETQYF
>TRBD2|TRBV19|TRBJ2-7|few
TGTGCCAGTAGTGTGACCGGGACTAGTTTTGACGGCACCTACGAGCAGTACTTC
CASSVTGTSFDGTYEQYF
>TRBD2|TRBV11-3|TRBJ2-7|-
TGTGCCAGCAGCCAAGTGGGGGGGAGGAGGTACGAGCAGTACTTC
CASSQVGGRRYEQYF
>-|TRBV10-1|TRBJ1-4|few
TGCGCCAGCAGTGACTCGGGCCAAATGGGAGAAAAACTGTTTTTT
CASSDSGQMGEKLFF
>TRBD1|TRBV6-1|TRBJ1-6|few
TGTGCCAGCAGTTCGTGGGACAGGGGTTATAATTCACCCCTCCACTTT
CASSSWDRGYNSPLHF
>TRBD2|TRBV20-1|TRBJ2-1|many
TGCAGTGCCTACTCACTAGCGGGGGACAATGAGCAGTTCTTC
CSAYSLAGDNEQFF
>-|TRBV27|TRBJ2-7|-
TGTGCCATCAGTTTAACCGGGACTTCCTACGAGCAGTACTTC
CAISLTGTSYEQYF
>-|TRBV6-2/TRBV6-3|TRBJ2-4|-
TGTGCCACCGCCCCCTTTATAACAAAACTAGCCAAAAACATTCAGTACTTC
CATAPFITKLAKNIQYF
>-|TRBV11-1|TRBJ2-3|many
TGTGCCAGCAGCTCCACGATCTTCGGGACTTTTAGCACAGATACGCAGTATTTT
CASSSTIFGTFSTDTQYF
>TRBD1|TRBV30|TRBJ2-5|-
TGTGCCTGGGGCTCAGGGGGTACCTCCTACTTC
CAWGSGGTSYF
>TRBD1|TRBV30|TRBJ1-2|many
TGTGCCTGGAGGGAACAGGGGAGGGATGGCTACACCTTC
CAWREQGRDGYTF
>-|TRBV7-9|TRBJ1-1|many
TGTGCCAGCAGCCCCCCGGGACAATTGAACACTGAAGCTTTCTTT
CASSPPGQLNTEAFF
>-|TRBV6-4|TRBJ2-3|-
TGTGCCAGCAGTGACGGCGCTAGCACAGATACGCAGTATTTT
CASSDGASTDTQYF
>-|TRBV20-1|TRBJ2-5|many
TGCAGTGCTAGGGAGCTTCGTGAGACCCAGTACTTC
CSARELRETQYF
>-|TRBV27|TRBJ2-7|many
TGTGCCAGCAGTAAGGGGGAGGGCCGTGTTTACGAGCAGTACTTC
CASSKGEGRVYEQYF
>-|TRBV20-1|TRBJ2-7|many
TGCAGTGCTACCCCTCCGGCAGGAGTCGAGCAGTACTTC
CSATPPAGVEQYF
>TRBD1|TRBV6-1|TRBJ2-2|-
TGTGCCAGCAGGAGGACAGGGGTCACCGGGGAGCTGTTTTTT
CASRRTGVTGELFF
>-|TRBV9|TRBJ2-3|few
TGTGCCAGCAGCGAGGAGGGACGAACTAGCACAGATACGCAGTATTTT
CASSEEGRTSTDTQYF
>TRBD2|TRBV5-4|TRBJ2-2|many
TGTGCCAGCAGCCTTCCTAGCGGGCCGAACACCGGGGAGCTGTTTTTT
CASSLPSGPNTGELFF
>-|TRBV7-3|TRBJ2-1|many
TGTGCCAGCGGGTATTCGTCTGGCTACAATGAGCAGTTCTTC
CASGYSSGYNEQFF
>-|TRBV24-1|TRBJ2-5|few
TGTGCCACCAGTGATTTCGGCCGGACGTACCAAGAGACCCAGTACTTC
CATSDFGRTYQETQYF
>TRBD1|TRBV11-2|TRBJ2-7|many
TGTGCCAGCAGCCCCGGGACAGGGGGCGCGTACGAGCAGTACTTC
CASSPGTGGAYEQYF
>-|TRBV27|TRBJ2-2|-
TGTGCCAGCAGTTTGAGGGCCCTATTTAACACCGGGGAGCTGTTTTTT
CASSLRALFNTGELFF
>-|TRBV6-1|TRBJ2-1|many
TGTGCCAGCAGGATAGTGCGGGGCACCTTCTCCTACAATGAGCAGTTCTTC
CASRIVRGTFSYNEQFF
>-|TRBV30|TRBJ2-6|-
TGTGCCCGCGGGATCCCTGGGGCCAACGTCCTGACTTTC
CARGIPGANVLTF
>TRBD2|TRBV5-8|TRBJ2-7|few
TGTGCCAGCAGCTCCGGACTAGCGGGAGCCGAGCAGTACTTC
CASSSGLAGAEQYF
>-|TRBV29-1|TRBJ1-5|few
TGCAGCGTTGACAATACAGGGAAGTATAGCAATCAGCCCCAGCATTTT
CSVDNTGKYSNQPQHF
>-|TRBV6-1|TRBJ1-2|few
TGTGCCAGCAAAGGACAGTTTTATGGCTACACCTTC
CASKGQFYGYTF
>TRBD2|TRBV10-3|TRBJ2-7|many
TGTGCCACAAGTCGGCTAGCGGGAACCTACGAGCAGTACTTC
CATSRLAGTYEQYF
>-|TRBV7-9|TRBJ2-7|-
TGTGCCAGCAGCTTTCCACCGAGGTACGAGCAGTACTTC
CASSFPPRYEQYF
>-|TRBV5-1|TRBJ2-5|many
TGCGCCAGCAGCACGGGCGAGTCCGACGTGGGGACCCAGTACTTC
CASSTGESDVGTQYF
>-|TRBV4-2|TRBJ2-6|-
TGTGCCAGCAGCCAAGTTGTCTCTGGGGCCAACGTCCTGACTTTC
CASSQVVSGANVLTF
>TRBD2|TRBV19|TRBJ2-2|few
TGTGCCAGTAGTATCGGGACTAGCAGAACCGGGGAGCTGTTTTTT
CASSIGTSRTGELFF
>-|TRBV28|TRBJ2-7|many
TGTGCCAGCAGTTTAGAGGTTTGGACAACGGGTCCCGAGCAGTACTTC
CASSLEVWTTGPEQYF